These T cell receptor beta chains were read from a single sample in a study of CD8+ T cells in alopecia areata. Method: immunoSEQ multiplex PCR; TCRdb's copy keeps in-frame clones and lacks some. The data contain some 200,000 clones, 55% to 70% of them singletons. Specimen: CD4+ T cells sorted from blood, collected at week 4, from a patient treated with tofacitinib. The receptor source for this set is a human donor with alopecia areata. Each CDR3 is given with its conserved first and last residue. A D gene is named only where the DNA matches it firmly. Size is stated for part of the rows, as once, few or many counts, or as a class when the clone is expanded.

j_call,cdr3_length,clone_size,d_call,v_call,cdr3_aa,cdr3_nt
TRBJ1-1,14,few,TRBD1,TRBV18,CASSRTGVNTEAFF,TGTGCCAGCTCACGGACAGGGGTGAACACTGAAGCTTTCTTT
TRBJ1-1,12,once,NA,TRBV29-1,CSVRGVDTEAFF,TGCAGCGTCAGAGGGGTTGACACTGAAGCTTTCTTT
TRBJ2-2,15,NA,NA,TRBV5-1,CASSLGTSNTGELFF,TGCGCCAGCAGCTTGGGGACTTCGAACACCGGGGAGCTGTTTTTT
TRBJ2-3,15,few,NA,TRBV28,CASSRGKGRPDTQYF,TGTGCCAGCAGTCGGGGCAAGGGTAGGCCAGATACGCAGTATTTT
TRBJ1-1,15,NA,NA,TRBV30,CAWSPPGGWNTEAFF,TGTGCCTGGAGCCCCCCGGGGGGATGGAACACTGAAGCTTTCTTT
TRBJ1-1,10,NA,NA,TRBV29-1,CSVARNRAFF,TGCAGCGTTGCCCGAAACCGAGCTTTCTTT
TRBJ1-1,13,few,NA,TRBV30,CAWSASHVAEAFF,TGTGCCTGGAGTGCCTCCCACGTCGCTGAAGCTTTCTTT
TRBJ2-3,14,NA,TRBD2,TRBV29-1,CSVSGLVKTDTQYF,TGCAGCGTGTCGGGACTAGTAAAGACAGATACGCAGTATTTT
TRBJ1-4,15,NA,TRBD1,TRBV30,CACRGTGKWGEKLFF,TGTGCCTGCCGCGGGACAGGAAAGTGGGGAGAAAAACTGTTTTTT
TRBJ2-5,15,NA,NA,TRBV5-6,CASSLYPGQQETQYF,TGTGCCAGCAGCTTATACCCGGGACAACAAGAGACCCAGTACTTC
TRBJ2-7,14,NA,TRBD1,TRBV5-1,CASSLGTGTYEQYF,TGCGCCAGCAGCTTGGGGACAGGGACGTACGAGCAGTACTTC
TRBJ2-5,14,NA,TRBD1,TRBV27,CASSVDRGMETQYF,TGTGCCAGCAGTGTGGACAGGGGGATGGAGACCCAGTACTTC